This T cell receptor (beta chain) appears in the sequencing data of a study of cytomegalovirus exposure and HLA in healthy donors. PCR primers comprised 60 Vbeta and 13 Jbeta primers. Here immunoSEQ multiplex PCR was the method, and the copy in TCRdb shows in-frame clones only, minus some. The sample consists of around 100,000 clones, 82% of them appearing once. Study results and limitations: A later analysis linked a missense variant in DCLRE1C to the trimming of TCR beta V and J genes. Later examination showed HLA-associated TCR beta chains had greater clonal expansion than equally common others.

In the case of this clone: Its cognate antigen is unknown.

The CDR3 runs 16 residues. V dropped 4 bases and J dropped 2; count of bases not matched to a gene: 9. Germline lookup yields CDR1 SGHNT and CDR2 YYREEE (reference sequence). Material: PBMCs. The source is a woman younger than 30 in good health and CMV-seronegative. The chain recombines TRBV5-4 with TRBJ2-5, with TRBD2 identical over 9 bases. CDR3 nucleotide sequence: TGTGCCAGCAGCCTGCTAGCGGGGAGCCCGCAAGAGACCCAGTACTTC. Encoded protein: CASSLLAGSPQETQYF.